In its sample, the clone carrying this T cell receptor (beta chain) was seen a few times. Libraries were prepared by immunoSEQ multiplex PCR; TCRdb keeps only in-frame clonotypes and omits some of them. The sample holds hundreds of thousands of clones, about 89% seen once. Participant-reported clinical history was the basis for cohort assignment. The data were taken from a study of blood T cell repertoires in COVID-19. Losses at the gene ends were 0 bases for V and 4 bases for J; bases not matched to a gene: 5. This CDR3 spans 16 amino acids. The V gene's germline CDR1 is MNHNS and CDR2 SASEGT. Sequencing was carried out using PBMCs or T cells enriched from blood (not recorded which). The chain uses TRBV6-1 and TRBJ1-3; 8 bases are shared with TRBD1. The receptor's source is a man aged 35-49 years in a cohort exposed to, infected with or recovered from COVID-19 (not recorded which). The CDR3 sequence is CASSEALDRGGNTIYF. The CDR3 bases are TGTGCCAGCAGTGAAGCCCTAGACAGGGGAGGAAACACCATATATTTT.